The entry below gives a single T cell receptor beta chain sequence along with its context. Its antigen is currently unknown. V shed 0 bases and J shed 0 bases, with 14 bases lying between them. CDR1 LGHNA and CDR2 YNFKEQ come from the germline V gene. This CDR3 is built from 17 residues. The data belong to a study of neoadjuvant nivolumab and ipilimumab in lung cancer. The study, taken as a whole, reports: Higher pretherapy blood TCR richness went with higher resected-tumor richness. From pretherapy to surgery, tumor richness and clonality rose with dual therapy. Pathologic regression was not significantly tied to TCR clonality. Resected tumors had greater TCR richness and clonality than uninvolved lung.

Here immunoSEQ multiplex PCR was the method, and the copy in TCRdb shows in-frame clones only, minus some. The sample has about 26,000 clones; more than 70% are singletons. The material was peripheral blood, obtained before neoadjuvant nivolumab, alone or with ipilimumab. This rearrangement joins TRBV4-2 to TRBJ1-2; no firm D call. The origin of this receptor is an adult with non-small cell lung cancer. CDR3 nucleotide sequence: TGTGCCAGCAGCCAAGAGGGCTTCTCAGGCGCTAACTATGGCTACACCTTC. As protein: CASSQEGFSGANYGYTF.